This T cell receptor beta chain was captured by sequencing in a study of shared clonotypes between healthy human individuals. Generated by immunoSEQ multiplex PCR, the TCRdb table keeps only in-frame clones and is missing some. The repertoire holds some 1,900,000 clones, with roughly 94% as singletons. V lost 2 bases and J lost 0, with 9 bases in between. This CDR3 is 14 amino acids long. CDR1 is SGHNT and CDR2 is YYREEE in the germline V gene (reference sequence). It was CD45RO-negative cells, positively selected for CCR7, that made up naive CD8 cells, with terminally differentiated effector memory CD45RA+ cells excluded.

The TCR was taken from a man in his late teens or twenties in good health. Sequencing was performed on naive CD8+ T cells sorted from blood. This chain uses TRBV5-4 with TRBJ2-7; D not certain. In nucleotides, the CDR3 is TGTGCCAGCAGCTTCAAAGGCAACTCCTACGAGCAGTACTTC. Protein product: CASSFKGNSYEQYF.